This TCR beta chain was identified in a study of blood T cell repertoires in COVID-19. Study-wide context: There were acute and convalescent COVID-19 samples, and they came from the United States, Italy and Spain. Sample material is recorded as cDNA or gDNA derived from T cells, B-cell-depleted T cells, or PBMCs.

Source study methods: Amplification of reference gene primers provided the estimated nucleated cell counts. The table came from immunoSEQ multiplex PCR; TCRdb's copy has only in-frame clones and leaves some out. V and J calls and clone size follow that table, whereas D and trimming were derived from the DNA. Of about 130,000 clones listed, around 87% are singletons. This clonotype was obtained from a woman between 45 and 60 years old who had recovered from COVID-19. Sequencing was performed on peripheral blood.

This CDR3 reads CASLRGLAGELFF. Here the CDR3 DNA reads TGTGCCAGCTTGCGGGGATTGGCCGGGGAGCTGTTTTTT. The chain uses TRBV13 and TRBJ2-2; D perhaps matches TRBD2 (6 bases). Trimming left V 8 bases short and J 6 bases short, with 13 bases between. CDR3 size: 13 residues. Per germline, CDR1 PRHDT and CDR2 FYEKMQ (reference sequence). Full variable domain (outside the CDR3, taken from reference TRBV13 and TRBJ2-2): AAGVIQSPRHLIKEKRETATLKCYPIPRHDTVYWYQQGPGQDPQFLISFYEKMQSDKGSIPDRFSAQQFSDYHSELNMSSLELGDSALYFCASLRGLAGELFFGEGSRLTVL.